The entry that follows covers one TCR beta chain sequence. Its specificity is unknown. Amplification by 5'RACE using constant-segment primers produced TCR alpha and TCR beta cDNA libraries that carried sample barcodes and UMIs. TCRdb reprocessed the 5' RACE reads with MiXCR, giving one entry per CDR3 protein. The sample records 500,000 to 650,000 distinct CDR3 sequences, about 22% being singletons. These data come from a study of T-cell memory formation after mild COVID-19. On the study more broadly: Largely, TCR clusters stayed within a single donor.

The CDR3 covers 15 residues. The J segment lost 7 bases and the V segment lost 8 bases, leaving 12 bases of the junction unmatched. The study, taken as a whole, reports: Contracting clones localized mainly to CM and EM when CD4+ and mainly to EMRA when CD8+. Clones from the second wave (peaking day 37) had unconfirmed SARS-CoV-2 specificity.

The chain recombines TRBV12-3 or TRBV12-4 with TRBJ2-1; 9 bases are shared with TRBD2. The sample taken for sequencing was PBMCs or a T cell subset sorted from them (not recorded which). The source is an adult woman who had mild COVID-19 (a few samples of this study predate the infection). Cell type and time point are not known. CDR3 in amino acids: CASSKTREGRNEQFF. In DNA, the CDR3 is TGTGCCAGCTCCAAAACGCGGGAGGGTAGGAATGAGCAGTTCTTC.